The TCR beta chain described here comes from a study of blood T cell repertoires in COVID-19 (dated by TCRdb to about 2020). Looking at the study overall: Samples covering the acute and convalescent phases of COVID-19 were provided by collaborators in the United States, Italy and Spain. The prospective study material was composed of cDNA or gDNA derived from T cells, B-cell-depleted T cells, or PBMCs. Subjects who had been exposed to COVID-19, were actively infected with it, or had recovered from it provided the deeply sampled blood TCRbeta repertoires that made up the dataset. The repertoires were released in a freely available public database intended as a resource for research on the immune response to SARS-CoV-2. The samples were drawn from the first 160 participants of the ongoing ImmuneRACE study and from under 1,500 subjects provided by 6 global collaborators. A de-identified subject ID, COVID-19 status, age in years and sex were almost always included in the sample metadata. Where HLA class I and class II types were available, the types were taken from metadata supplied by the sample provider, not from assay-based typing. The paper as a whole reports these results and caveats: The amount of clinical and demographic metadata varied by source and participant and was provided uncurated.

TCRbeta CDR3 regions were amplified from genomic DNA by means of the immunoSEQ Assay, a bias-controlled multiplex PCR. As for how the authors treated the data: Nucleated cell counts per sample were estimated from amplification of reference gene primers within the assay. Sequence reads were collapsed and filtered to measure the absolute abundance of every unique TCRbeta CDR3 rearrangement. For each sample, productive Simpson clonality was calculated as the square root of Simpson's diversity index across productive rearrangements. The table comes from immuneACCESS by way of TCRdb, which keeps in-frame sequences with V and J called. Part of the clones is missing from these tables; in studies checked, under half for an unresolved V gene and the rest for unknown reasons. That table gives V, J and clone size, and the DNA gave D and trimming. The sample yields about 160,000 clones; 70% to 80% were counted once. The ten largest clones add up to around 8.1% of the sample.

Trimming at the junction amounts to 5 bases on V and 0 bases on J, and the germline ends lie 7 bases apart. CDR1 and CDR2 are read off the germline V gene as KGHSH and LQKENI. The CDR3 starts with the cysteine, ends with the phenylalanine, and has 13 residues. The read is trimmed to its CDR3 DNA, 39 bases read in frame from base 1. The collaborating institutions used their own protocols to collect whole blood in K2EDTA tubes. Collaborator samples were shipped for TCRbeta analysis as frozen whole blood, isolated PBMCs, or DNA extracted from either sample type. As concerns this clone: Its antigen is currently not known. One base away there is no much larger clone; base qualities are not given.

The sequenced material came from peripheral blood. In this chain, TRBV18 is recombined with TRBJ1-1; the D gene identity is not certain. The TCR was taken from a man in his 60s with acute or convalescent COVID-19. The CDR3 has the sequence CASSSGVNTEAFF. In nucleotide form, the sequence is TGTGCCAGCTCATCGGGAGTGAACACTGAAGCTTTCTTT.